These 31 T cell receptor beta chains came from one sample sequenced in a study of tumor and adjacent non-tumor tissue in lung cancer. A modified ARM-PCR protocol with three rounds of nested PCR amplified TCRbeta. TCRdb reprocessed the multiplex PCR reads via MiXCR and lists one record per CDR3 protein. The sample lists 70,000 to 95,000 distinct CDR3 sequences, more than 65% occurring once. RNA was extracted from bulk tissue without any cell sorting. Distant lung tissue was collected more than 3 cm away from the tumor edge. The material sequenced was distant non-tumor lung tissue. These receptors were taken from a man aged 65 to 85 with non-small cell lung cancer.

This sequence joins TRBV6-5 and TRBJ2-1; no firm D call. This CDR3 comprises 11 residues. The germline V gene has CDR1 MNHEY and CDR2 SVGAGI. The CDR3 spells CVINTENEQFF. CDR3 bases: TGTGTCATCAATACCGAGAATGAGCAGTTCTTC.

Points on this clonotype: Given a much more abundant clone one base away, this may be a read error. The gene calls are TRBV28 and TRBJ2-7; perhaps TRBD1 as D (5 bases). The CDR3 covers 12 residues. Germline V gives CDR1 MDHEN, CDR2 SYDVKM. CDR3 residues: CDSSSDNYEQYF. The CDR3 bases are TGTGACAGCAGTTCGGACAACTACGAGCAGTACTTC.

About this clonotype: Without the conserved terminal phenylalanine or tryptophan, this CDR3 likely stems from a read error. No DNA is shown, since the ends of the CDR3 on it are uncertain; the CDR3 is the one TCRdb lists. The chain is built from TRBV4-1 and TRBJ2-7; TRBD1, the table's D call, lacks a check against the DNA. Ends included, the CDR3 has 14 residues. Germline CDR1 reads MGHRA; CDR2 reads YSYEKL. The CDR3 loop reads CARSQDRGGQEQYL.

Regarding this clonotype: At one end the junction does not follow the germline gene, possibly because of a read error. The gene calls are TRBV6-2 or TRBV6-3 and TRBJ1-1; perhaps TRBD1 as D (5 bases). CDR3 length: 15 residues. CDR1 MNHEY and CDR2 SVGEGT come from the germline V gene. The CDR3 region has the DNA TGTGTCAGCAGTACGAGACAGAGGAAGAACACTGAAGCTTTCTTT. It specifies CVSSTRQRKNTEAFF.

With respect to this clonotype: A junction boundary mismatches the germline segment, possibly from a read error. The chain links TRBV29-1 to TRBJ2-7; possibly TRBD2 for D (6 bases). This CDR3 has 10 amino acids. Germline CDR1 SQVTM, CDR2 ANQGSEA. In DNA form, the CDR3 reads TGCAGCGCCGGGAGCTACGAGCACTGCTTC. Its protein is CSAGSYEHCF.

V is TRBV6-9 and J is TRBJ2-3; D perhaps matches TRBD1 (5 bases). This CDR3 spans 15 amino acids. V dropped 0 bases and J dropped 5 bases, with 12 bases sitting between them. Germline CDR1 MNHGY, CDR2 SVAAGI. The DNA for the CDR3 is TGTGCCAGCAGTTATTCGGGGCCACGCATAGATACGCAGTATTTT. It translates to CASSYSGPRIDTQYF.

A note on this clonotype: At one end the junction does not follow the germline gene, possibly because of a read error. The genes are TRBV11-2 and TRBJ2-3; 8 bases line up with TRBD1. This CDR3 has 14 amino acids. Germline CDR1 SGHAT, CDR2 FQNNGV. The chain's CDR3 is CASSRQGYTHTQYF. The CDR3 bases are TGTGCCAGCAGCCGACAGGGGTACACACATACACAGTATTTT.

This chain joins TRBV6-5 and TRBJ1-2; perhaps TRBD1 as D (5 bases). This CDR3 has 14 amino acids. The V gene's germline CDR1 is MNHEY and CDR2 SVGAGI. V lost 3 bases and J 7 bases, leaving 15 bases between the germline ends. CDR3 bases: TGTGCCAGCAGTTATGTTGGGGGGTTGGGTGGCTACACCTTC. Protein: CASSYVGGLGGYTF.

About this clonotype itself: The junction departs from germline at one end; a sequencing error may be responsible. The rearrangement uses TRBV11-2 and TRBJ2-3; 8 nucleotides align to TRBD2. The CDR3 contains 19 residues. The germline CDR1 and CDR2 sequences are SGHAT and FQNNGV. The CDR3 here is CASSRGLSGGPRLTDTKYF. In DNA, the CDR3 is TGTGCCAGCAGCCGGGGACTATCGGGGGGGCCCCGACTCACAGATACGAAGTATTTT. Combining the CDR3 with reference TRBV11-2 and TRBJ2-3 gives the whole variable domain EAGVAQSPRYKIIEKRQSVAFWCNPISGHATLYWYQQILGQGPKLLIQFQNNGVVDDSQLPKDRFSAERLKGVDSTLKIQPAKLEDSAVYLCASSRGLSGGPRLTDTKYFGPGTRLTVL.

This clonotype was recorded many times. The V gene is TRBV10-2, the J gene TRBJ2-2; D not certain. Germline V gene lookup returns CDR1 WSHSY and CDR2 SAAADI. This CDR3 spans 15 amino acids. V was clipped by 2 bases and J by 2 bases, with 9 bases between them. CDR3 protein: CASSEEQINTGELFF. The CDR3 DNA reads as TGCGCCAGCAGTGAGGAACAGATTAACACCGGGGAGCTGTTTTTT.

As concerns this clonotype: A much larger clone differs from this one at a single base, so this may be a read error. The chain recombines TRBV6-1 with TRBJ2-7; no clear D gene. The CDR3 runs 13 residues. Germline assignment: CDR1 MNHNS and CDR2 SASEGT. The CDR3 spells CVSSEQFSYEQYF. The CDR3 region has the DNA TGTGTCAGCAGTGAACAGTTCTCCTACGAGCAGTACTTC.

Regarding this clonotype: A much larger clone differs by one base, so this may be a read error. The rearrangement links TRBV6-5 to TRBJ1-1, with a weak D call TRBD1 (5 bases). CDR3 length: 12 amino acids. Germline CDR1 MNHEY, CDR2 SVGAGI. The CDR3 reads CVSSNPQGVAFF. The DNA of the CDR3 is TGTGTCAGCAGCAACCCCCAGGGTGTGGCTTTCTTT.

The chain links TRBV6-2 or TRBV6-3 to TRBJ2-1, with 9 bases fitting TRBD2. Germline CDR1 is MNHEY and CDR2 is SVGEGT. The length of the CDR3 is 19 residues. The CDR3 DNA is TGTGTCAGAAGTTACTCTGCGACTAGCGGTAGGGCCGTATACAATGAGCAGTTCTTC. This encodes CVRSYSATSGRAVYNEQFF.

This chain joins TRBV5-8 and TRBJ2-3; 8 positions match TRBD2. The germline gives CDR1 SGHTS, CDR2 YDEGEE. The CDR3 is 17 amino acids. Trimming took 1 base from V and 2 from J; bases not matched to a gene: 9. CDR3 loop: CASSLLERGPLTDTQYF. CDR3 in DNA: TGTGCCAGCAGCTTGCTCGAGCGGGGGCCGCTCACAGATACGCAGTATTTT.

This clonotype was recorded once. CDR3 in amino acids: CASNEGGSGNQPQHF. The CDR3 region has the DNA TGTGCCAGTAATGAAGGGGGCTCTGGCAATCAGCCCCAGCATTTT. The V call is TRBV6-1, the J call TRBJ1-5; 7 bases map to TRBD1. The V and J ends lost 9 bases and 2 bases, in that order; junction bases with no gene match: 10. This CDR3 is 15 amino acids long. Germline CDR1 reads MNHNS; CDR2 reads SASEGT.

Remarks on this clonotype: The DNA is omitted, as the CDR3 cannot be located on it reliably, and the CDR3 follows TCRdb's listing. The chain couples TRBV7-2 to TRBJ2-3; TRBD2 reflects the table's D call only, with no check against the DNA. Germline assignment: CDR1 SGHTA and CDR2 FQGNSA. The CDR3 is 15 residues long, counting both termini. This chain's CDR3 is CASSLVGGGSDTHYF.

Details on this clonotype: At one boundary the junction diverges from the germline segment, which might be a read error. The CDR3: CASSYSPRDEKLVF. CDR3 bases: TGTGCTAGCAGTTACTCCCCGCGGGATGAAAAACTGGTTTTT. J is TRBJ1-4 and V is TRBV6-5; D is unresolved. This CDR3 has 14 residues. Germline V CDR1 and CDR2: MNHEY, SVGAGI.

The V gene is TRBV11-1, the J gene TRBJ1-1, with TRBD1 matching 7 bases. The CDR3 spans 13 residues. Germline loops: CDR1 SGHAT, CDR2 FQDESV (reference sequence). CDR3 in amino acids: CDTSADRDTEAFF. The CDR3 DNA follows: TGTGACACCAGCGCCGACAGGGACACTGAAGCTTTCTTT.

As for this clonotype: An end of the junction differs from the germline gene, which may be a read error. The chain combines TRBV4-2 with TRBJ1-1; D gene ambiguous. The CDR3 sequence is 9 residues long. The germline gives CDR1 LGHNA, CDR2 YNFKEQ. As DNA, the CDR3 is TGTGCCAACAGCCTCTCTATTTTCTTT. This encodes CANSLSIFF.

Concerning this clonotype: It is likely a read error, because the conserved phenylalanine at the end of the CDR3 is missing. The V and J genes are TRBV11-2 and TRBJ2-1; D is unresolved. V was cut by 10 bases and J by 0 bases, with 22 bases left in between. Germline V lookup: CDR1 SGHAT, CDR2 FQNNGV. This CDR3 spans 17 amino acids. CDR3 region: CANDWGSSAASYNEQFL. The CDR3 DNA is TGTGCCAACGATTGGGGATCCAGCGCCGCCTCCTACAATGAGCAGTTCCTC.

Comments on this clonotype: Just one base apart from a much larger clone, this may be a read error. The V gene is TRBV10-1, the J gene TRBJ2-4, with D unclear. Germline V gene data show CDR1 as WNHNN and CDR2 as SYGVQD (reference sequence). V was trimmed by 3 bases and J by 3 bases, leaving 9 bases between them. This CDR3 region has 14 residues. CDR3 amino acids: CASSEDIVKNIQYF. The CDR3 nucleotides are TGCGCCAGCAGTGAAGACATAGTCAAAAACATTCAGTACTTC.

The chain joins TRBV29-1 to TRBJ2-7; D is ambiguous. This CDR3 spans 14 amino acids. Germline V lookup: CDR1 SQVTM, CDR2 ANQGSEA. The CDR3 protein is CNVSEMAGGGMQYF. CDR3 in DNA: TGCAACGTCAGCGAAATGGCCGGCGGTGGGATGCAGTACTTC.

This clonotype was observed at least ten times. V is TRBV28 and J is TRBJ2-7; D may be TRBD1 or TRBD2 (6 bases each). V was shortened by 3 bases and J by 4 bases, with 10 bases between the two germline ends. CDR3 length: 13 amino acids. Germline CDR1 is MDHEN and CDR2 is SYDVKM. The CDR3 protein is CASSFGGGYEQYF. CDR3 DNA sequence: TGTGCCAGCAGTTTCGGAGGGGGGTACGAGCAGTACTTC.

This clonotype was observed a few times. This may come from a read error, since a much larger clone is one base off. The chain uses TRBV7-8 and TRBJ1-2; D is undetermined. Germline V gives CDR1 SGHVS, CDR2 FQNEAQ. CDR3 length equals 14 residues. In DNA, the CDR3 is TGTGCCAGCAGCCCGGGCCCCGTGGGCTATGACTACACCTTC. Amino acid sequence: CASSPGPVGYDYTF. Full variable domain (rest looked up from reference TRBV7-8 and TRBJ1-2): GAGVSQSPRYKVAKRGQDVALRCDPISGHVSLFWYQQALGQGPEFLTYFQNEAQLDKSGLPSDRFFAERPEGSVSTLKIQRTQQEDSAVYLCASSPGPVGYDYTFGSGTRLTVV.

To note about this clonotype: The conserved final phenylalanine or tryptophan is absent from the CDR3, which likely points to a read error. This sequence joins TRBV5-4 and TRBJ2-2, with unresolved D. The CDR3 length is 12 residues. Germline CDR1 SGHNT, CDR2 YYREEE (reference sequence). CDR3 residues: CASSSDTGELFI. The DNA for the CDR3 is TGTGCGAGTAGCTCAGACACCGGGGAGCTGTTTATT.

In this sample, this clonotype turned up once. The junction departs from the called germline gene at one end, perhaps through a read error. The chain combines TRBV11-3 with TRBJ1-5; D call uncertain. The CDR3 runs to 13 residues. From germline, CDR1 is SGHNT and CDR2 YENEEA. The CDR3 nucleotides are TGTGCCAACAGCTTCGCATGCAATCAGCCCCAGCATTTT. Amino acids: CANSFACNQPQHF.

As concerns this clonotype: A read error may account for a junction end that differs from germline. The CDR3 here is CATSYLLAGTYNEQFF. In DNA form, the CDR3 reads TGTGCCACCAGTTACCTTCTAGCGGGGACCTACAATGAGCAGTTCTTC. The genes are TRBV6-5 and TRBJ2-1, with 9 bases matching TRBD2. The CDR3 is made up of 16 amino acids. The V gene's germline CDR1 is MNHEY and CDR2 SVGAGI.

The gene calls are TRBV11-2 and TRBJ2-7; D might be TRBD1 (5 bases). V lost 0 bases and J lost 5, with 14 bases in between. The CDR3 covers 15 residues. The germline gives CDR1 SGHAT, CDR2 FQNNGV. CDR3: CASSLDHGAPHEQYF. CDR3 in DNA: TGTGCCAGCAGCTTAGATCATGGGGCCCCGCACGAGCAGTACTTC.

This clonotype was seen at least ten times. V usage is TRBV20-1 and J usage is TRBJ2-7; 9 nucleotides align to TRBD1. The germline gives CDR1 DFQATT, CDR2 SNEGSKA (reference sequence). V trimming: 2 bases; J trimming: 2 bases; junction bases outside the gene matches: 4. The CDR3 is 14 amino acids. The CDR3 sequence is CSARTQGATYEQYF. As DNA, the CDR3 is TGCAGTGCTAGAACACAGGGGGCCACCTACGAGCAGTACTTC.

A remark on this clonotype: At one of its ends the junction is not consistent with the germline gene, which may arise from a read error. V is TRBV6-5 and J is TRBJ1-6; weak D call: TRBD1 (5 bases). The CDR3 extends over 13 amino acids. Germline CDR1 reads MNHEY; CDR2 reads SVGAGI. CDR3 protein: CASSAGFLSPLNF. The CDR3 coding sequence is TGTGCCAGCAGTGCAGGGTTTTTGTCACCCCTAAACTTT.

Note on this clonotype: The conserved final phenylalanine or tryptophan is absent from the CDR3, which likely points to a read error. The chain employs TRBV6-1 and TRBJ2-7; 11 nucleotides line up with TRBD2. Germline CDR1 MNHNS, CDR2 SASEGT. This CDR3 has 16 residues. The V segment lost 5 bases and the J segment 4 bases; nucleotides outside the gene matches: 10. This CDR3 reads CASSPPSGRPLYEQYI. Here the CDR3 DNA reads TGTGCCAGCAGTCCACCTAGCGGGAGGCCCTTATACGAGCAGTACATC.